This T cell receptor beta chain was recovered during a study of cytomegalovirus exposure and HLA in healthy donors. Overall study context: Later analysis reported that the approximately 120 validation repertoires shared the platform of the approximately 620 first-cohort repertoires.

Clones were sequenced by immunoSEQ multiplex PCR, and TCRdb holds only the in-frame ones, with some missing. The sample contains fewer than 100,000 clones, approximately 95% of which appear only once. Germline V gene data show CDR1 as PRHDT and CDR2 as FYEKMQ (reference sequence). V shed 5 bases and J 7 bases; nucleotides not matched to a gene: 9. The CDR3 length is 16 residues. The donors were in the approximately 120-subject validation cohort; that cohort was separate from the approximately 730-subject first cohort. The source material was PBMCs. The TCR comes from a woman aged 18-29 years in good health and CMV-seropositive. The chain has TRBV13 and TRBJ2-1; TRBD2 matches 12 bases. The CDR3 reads CASSLPTSGGPNEQFF. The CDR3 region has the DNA TGTGCCAGCAGCCTACCGACTAGCGGGGGTCCGAATGAGCAGTTCTTC.